This T cell receptor (beta chain) is drawn from a study of cytomegalovirus exposure and HLA in healthy donors. Study outcomes and limitations: There were approximately 150 TCR beta chains listed as cytomegalovirus-associated.

Regarding this clone: What it binds is unknown.

V lost 4 bases to trimming and J lost 7 bases, with 20 bases between them. The CDR3 loop spans 16 amino acids. Germline CDR1 and CDR2: KGHSH and LQKENI. The PCR employed 60 Vbeta primers together with 13 Jbeta primers. The repertoire was sequenced with immunoSEQ multiplex PCR; TCRdb's copy has only in-frame clones and lacks some. The sample includes some 85,000 clones, roughly 80% seen only once; the top ten take roughly 2.2%. The sequenced sample consisted of PBMCs. The sequence was obtained from a young man in good health and CMV-seronegative. The rearrangement joins TRBV18 to TRBJ1-5; D remains unclear. The CDR3 coding sequence is TGTGCCAGCTCACACACCGGGTCCGGGATGGTCCAGCCCCAGCATTTT. Translating it yields CASSHTGSGMVQPQHF.